The 3 T cell receptor beta chains below were found in one sample sequenced in a study of T cell responses to AZD1222 COVID-19 vaccine. Sequenced by immunoSEQ multiplex PCR; TCRdb stores in-frame clones only, minus some. The sample records some 150,000 clones, roughly 90% being singletons. The sequences come from peripheral blood, collected 28 days after the second AZD1222 dose. All receptors come from an adult who received the AZD1222 COVID-19 vaccine.

The gene calls are TRBV6-5 and TRBJ1-2, with D possibly matching TRBD1 (5 bases). This CDR3 comprises 13 residues. The germline CDR1 and CDR2 sequences are MNHEY and SVGAGI. The germline V and J ends were trimmed by 6 bases and 8 bases, with 16 bases remaining between them. The CDR3 nucleotides are TGTGCCAGCAGCACCGGGACCCAGGGAGGCTACACCTTC. Amino acids: CASSTGTQGGYTF.

CDR3 DNA sequence: TGTGCCAGCAGTTACCAGGGGGTCTATGGCTACACCTTC. It encodes CASSYQGVYGYTF. The chain carries TRBV6-5 and TRBJ1-2; TRBD1 aligns across 7 bases. After removal of 2 bases from V and 4 bases from J, the junction contained 1 base not matched to a gene. CDR1 MNHEY and CDR2 SVGAGI come from the germline V gene. This CDR3 is 13 amino acids long.

The CDR3 is CASSGGGFTGELFF. DNA for the CDR3: TGTGCCAGCAGCGGCGGGGGGTTCACCGGGGAGCTGTTTTTT. The genes are TRBV9 and TRBJ2-2; TRBD2 matches at 8 bases. Losses at the gene ends were 3 bases for V and 4 bases for J; bases not matched to a gene: 2. In germline, CDR1 is SGDLS, CDR2 YYNGEE. The CDR3 consists of 14 residues.